Presented here are 3 T cell receptor beta chains from one specimen sequenced in a study of Graves' ophthalmopathy and Graves' hyperthyroidism. Amplification from RNA transcripts yielded the TCR beta CDR3 regions. The first-round RT-PCR employed HTBI primers together with the Qiagen OneStep RT-PCR kit. A multiplex PCR was then performed as the second round. TCRdb re-called the multiplex PCR reads through MiXCR, storing one row per CDR3 protein. Here the sample spans approximately 1.2 million distinct CDR3 sequences, around a third being singletons. Material: peripheral blood or thyroid tissue (not recorded which). Every receptor here comes from an adult man with Graves' hyperthyroidism.

This clonotype has a handful of counts. This chain uses TRBV12-3 or TRBV12-4 with TRBJ1-6; tentatively, D is TRBD1 (5 bases). CDR3 length: 17 amino acids. Trimming cost V 1 base and J 1 base, with 11 bases left between them. The chain's CDR3 is CASSLVLGGSYNSPLHF. The CDR3 DNA follows: TGTGCCAGCAGTTTAGTCTTGGGGGGTTCCTATAATTCACCCCTCCACTTT.

V gene TRBV4-3 combines with J gene TRBJ2-7; D possibly matches TRBD1 or TRBD2 (5 bases each). The germline V gene has CDR1 LGHNA and CDR2 YSLEER. Trimming stripped 3 bases from V and 0 bases from J, with 12 bases between. This CDR3 is 15 amino acids long. The DNA for the CDR3 is TGCGCCAGCAGCCACAGGGAACGGGGCTCCTACGAGCAGTACTTC. Amino acid sequence: CASSHRERGSYEQYF.

The rearrangement joins TRBV7-6 to TRBJ1-3; the match to TRBD1 covers 8 bases. With 5 bases clipped from V and 3 bases from J, the junction kept 3 bases outside the gene matches. The V gene's germline CDR1 is SGHVS and CDR2 FNYEAQ. The CDR3 spans 14 residues. The CDR3 sequence is CASSPGQVGNTIYF. The DNA of the CDR3 is TGTGCCAGCAGCCCGGGACAGGTTGGAAACACCATATATTTT.